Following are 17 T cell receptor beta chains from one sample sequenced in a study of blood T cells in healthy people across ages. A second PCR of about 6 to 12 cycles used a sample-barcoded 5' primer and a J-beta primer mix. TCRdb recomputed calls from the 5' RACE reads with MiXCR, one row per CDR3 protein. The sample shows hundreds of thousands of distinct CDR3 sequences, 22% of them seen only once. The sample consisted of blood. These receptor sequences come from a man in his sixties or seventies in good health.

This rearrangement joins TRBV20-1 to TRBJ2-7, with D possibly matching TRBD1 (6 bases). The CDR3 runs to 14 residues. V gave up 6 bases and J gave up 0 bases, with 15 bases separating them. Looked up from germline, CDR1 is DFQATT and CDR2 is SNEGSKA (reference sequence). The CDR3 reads CSAPDRRSSYEQYF. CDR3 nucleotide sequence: TGCAGTGCCCCTGACAGGAGAAGCTCCTACGAGCAGTACTTC.

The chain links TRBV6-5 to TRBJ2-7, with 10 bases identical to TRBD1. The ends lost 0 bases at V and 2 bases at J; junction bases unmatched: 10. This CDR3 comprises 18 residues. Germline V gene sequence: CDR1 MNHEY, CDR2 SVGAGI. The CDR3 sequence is CASSYSRPGQGITYEQYF. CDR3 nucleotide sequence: TGTGCCAGCAGTTACTCCCGCCCGGGACAGGGGATAACCTACGAGCAGTACTTC.

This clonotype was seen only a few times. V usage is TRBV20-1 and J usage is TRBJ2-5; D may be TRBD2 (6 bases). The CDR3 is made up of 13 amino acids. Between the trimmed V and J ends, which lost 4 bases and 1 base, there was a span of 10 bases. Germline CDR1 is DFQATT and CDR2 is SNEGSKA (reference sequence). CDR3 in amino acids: CSATLAPQETQYF. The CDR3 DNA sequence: TGCAGTGCTACCCTAGCGCCCCAAGAGACCCAGTACTTC.

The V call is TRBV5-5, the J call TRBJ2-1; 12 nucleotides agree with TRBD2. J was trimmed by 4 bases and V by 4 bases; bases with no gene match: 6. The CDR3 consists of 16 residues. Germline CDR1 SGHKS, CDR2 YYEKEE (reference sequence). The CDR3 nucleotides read TGTGCCAGCAGCCGATCGACTAGCGGGGGATACAATGAGCAGTTCTTC. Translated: CASSRSTSGGYNEQFF.

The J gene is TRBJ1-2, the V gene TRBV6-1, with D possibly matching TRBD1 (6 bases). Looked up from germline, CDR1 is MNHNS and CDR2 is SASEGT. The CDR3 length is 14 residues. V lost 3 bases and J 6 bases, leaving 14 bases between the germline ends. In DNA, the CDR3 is TGTGCCAGCAGTGACAGGGGAGCTTTTCATGGCTACACCTTC. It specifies CASSDRGAFHGYTF.

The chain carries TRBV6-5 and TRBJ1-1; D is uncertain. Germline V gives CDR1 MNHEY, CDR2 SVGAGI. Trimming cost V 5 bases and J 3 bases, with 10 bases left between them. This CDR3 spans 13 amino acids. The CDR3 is CASSNEMDTEAFF. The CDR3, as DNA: TGTGCCAGCAGTAACGAAATGGACACTGAAGCTTTCTTT.

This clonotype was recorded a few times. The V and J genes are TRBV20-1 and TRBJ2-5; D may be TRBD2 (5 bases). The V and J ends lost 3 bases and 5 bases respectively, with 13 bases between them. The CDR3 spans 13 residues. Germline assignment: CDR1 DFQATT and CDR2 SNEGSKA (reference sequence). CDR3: CSARSAGDETQYF. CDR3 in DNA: TGCAGTGCTAGGTCTGCGGGCGATGAGACCCAGTACTTC.

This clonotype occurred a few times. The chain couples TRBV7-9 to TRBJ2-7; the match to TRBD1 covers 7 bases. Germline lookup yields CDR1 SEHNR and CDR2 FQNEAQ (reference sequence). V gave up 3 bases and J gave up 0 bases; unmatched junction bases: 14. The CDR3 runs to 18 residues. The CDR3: CASSFGAGTATVSYEQYF. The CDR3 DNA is TGTGCCAGCAGCTTCGGTGCCGGGACAGCTACTGTCTCCTACGAGCAGTACTTC.

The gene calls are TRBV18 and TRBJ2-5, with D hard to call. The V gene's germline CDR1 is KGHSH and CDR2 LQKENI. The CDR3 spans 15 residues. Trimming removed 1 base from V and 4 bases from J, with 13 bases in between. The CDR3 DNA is TGTGCCAGCTCACCACAGGGAAGGTTCGGAGAGACCCAGTACTTC. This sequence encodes CASSPQGRFGETQYF.

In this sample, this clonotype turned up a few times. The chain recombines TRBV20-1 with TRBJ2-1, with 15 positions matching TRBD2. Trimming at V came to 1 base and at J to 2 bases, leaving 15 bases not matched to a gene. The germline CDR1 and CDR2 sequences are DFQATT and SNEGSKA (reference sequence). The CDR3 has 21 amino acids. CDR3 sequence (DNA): TGCAGTGCTAGAGTTCCTACTCCGGGACTAGCGGGAGGTGGGACCTACAATGAGCAGTTCTTC. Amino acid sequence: CSARVPTPGLAGGGTYNEQFF.

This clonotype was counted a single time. The CDR3 DNA reads as TGTGCCATCAAGCAGGGAGGTGGAAACACCGGGGAGCTGTTTTTT. Encoded protein: CAIKQGGGNTGELFF. The genes are TRBV10-3 and TRBJ2-2; perhaps TRBD2 as D (6 bases). The CDR3 length is 15 residues. Per the germline V gene, CDR1 is ENHRY and CDR2 is SYGVKD. Deletions cut 7 bases from V and 2 bases from J, with 14 bases between.

In DNA, the CDR3 is TGTGCCAGCAGCGACCGGGACAGGCCGAAACTGTTTTTT. It is translated as CASSDRDRPKLFF. V usage is TRBV7-9 and J usage is TRBJ1-4; 8 positions agree with TRBD1. Trimming removed 5 bases from V and 11 bases from J; junction bases left unmatched: 7. The CDR3 runs 13 residues. Per germline, CDR1 SEHNR and CDR2 FQNEAQ (reference sequence).

The DNA of the CDR3 is TGTGCCAGCAGCTTGGTTGGGGGGGTAAAGTACAATGAGCAGTTCTTC. Its translation: CASSLVGGVKYNEQFF. The J gene is TRBJ2-1, the V gene TRBV5-5; 7 positions agree with TRBD2. The CDR3 totals 16 residues. The J segment lost 4 bases and the V segment lost 0 bases, leaving 7 bases of the junction unmatched. CDR1 is SGHKS and CDR2 is YYEKEE in the germline V gene (reference sequence).

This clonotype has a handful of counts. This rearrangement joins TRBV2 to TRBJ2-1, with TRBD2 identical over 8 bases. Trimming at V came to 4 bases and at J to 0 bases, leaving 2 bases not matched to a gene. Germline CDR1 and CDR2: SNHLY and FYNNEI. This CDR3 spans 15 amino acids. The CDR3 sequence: CASSARGGSYNEQFF. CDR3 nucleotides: TGTGCCAGCAGTGCCCGGGGGGGCTCCTACAATGAGCAGTTCTTC.

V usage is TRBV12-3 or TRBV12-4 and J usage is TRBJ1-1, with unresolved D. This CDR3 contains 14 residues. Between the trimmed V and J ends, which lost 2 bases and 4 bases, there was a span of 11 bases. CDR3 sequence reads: CASSLRLAGTEAFF. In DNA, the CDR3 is TGTGCCAGCAGTTTACGGTTAGCGGGCACTGAAGCTTTCTTT.

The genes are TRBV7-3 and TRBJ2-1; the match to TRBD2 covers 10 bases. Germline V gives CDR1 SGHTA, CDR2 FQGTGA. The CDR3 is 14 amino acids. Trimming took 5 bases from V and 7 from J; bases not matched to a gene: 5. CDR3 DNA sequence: TGTGCCAGCAGCGCTAGCGGGAGCAAGAATGAGCAGTTCTTC. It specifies CASSASGSKNEQFF.

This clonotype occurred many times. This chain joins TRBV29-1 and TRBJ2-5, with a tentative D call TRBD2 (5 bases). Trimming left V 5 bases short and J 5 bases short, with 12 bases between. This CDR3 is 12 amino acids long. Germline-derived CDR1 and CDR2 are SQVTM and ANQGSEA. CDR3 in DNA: TGCAGCGTTTTCCTAGCCGGGGAGACCCAGTACTTC. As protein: CSVFLAGETQYF. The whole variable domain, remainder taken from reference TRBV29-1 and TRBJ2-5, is SAVISQKPSRDICQRGTSLTIQCQVDSQVTMMFWYRQQPGQSLTLIATANQGSEATYESGFVIDKFPISRPNLTFSTLTVSNMSPEDSSIYLCSVFLAGETQYFGPGTRLLVL.